This T cell receptor (beta chain) appears in the sequencing data of a study of T cell responses to AZD1222 COVID-19 vaccine. Concerning this clone: As yet, its antigen is unknown.

Germline V CDR1 and CDR2: LNHDA, SQIVND (reference sequence). This CDR3 spans 15 amino acids. The V and J ends lost 3 bases and 5 bases respectively, with 14 bases between them. Overall study findings and caveats: Donors in the cohort were predominantly white British and more often female, and clonal diversity was possibly underestimated.

TCRdb's copy holds only in-frame clones and misses some; the assay was immunoSEQ multiplex PCR. The repertoire holds 100,000 to 150,000 clones, with 90% as singletons. The sequence was collected from an adult in good health. The starting material was peripheral blood, obtained on day 0 of MenACWY control vaccination. The rearrangement joins TRBV19 to TRBJ1-5, with D unclear. CDR3: CASSMVRAGDQPQHF. CDR3 coding DNA: TGTGCCAGTAGTATGGTTCGAGCTGGAGATCAGCCCCAGCATTTT.